Here is one TCR beta chain with its context. These data are taken from a study of response to subunit inactivated influenza vaccine. From germline, CDR1 is SQVTM and CDR2 ANQGSEA. This CDR3 spans 13 amino acids. V was pared by 5 bases and J by 7 bases, with 18 bases between. TCRdb processed the RT-PCR reads anew with MiXCR; each CDR3 protein has one entry. The sample lists about 570,000 distinct CDR3 sequences; about 11% were seen once. The same data also contributed to another study, on T cells expressing NK-cell markers. That paper states: What made the TCR beta cDNA was 5'RACE template switching with UMIs. In sorted CD3+CD56+NKG2C+, CD3+CD56+NKG2C- and CD3+CD56-NKG2C+ T cells, TCR beta repertoires were obtained. Out of eight donors sequenced, seven tested HCMV-seropositive and the remaining one seronegative. Roughly 6 of the donors carried dominant NKG2C+ clonotypes that took up roughly 1.0-8% of their CD8+ T cells.

The chain joins TRBV29-1 to TRBJ2-7; the D gene is possibly TRBD2 (5 bases). The input for sequencing was PBMCs from blood, taken on the day of vaccination. This sequence originates from a man aged 50 to 60 who received an inactivated influenza vaccine. The CDR3 nucleotides are TGCAGCGTTTTTCCCCTTTCATCGGGGGAGCAGTACTTC. Amino acid sequence: CSVFPLSSGEQYF.